This entry lists 7 T cell receptor beta chains sequenced from one sample in a study of T-cell reconstitution after alpha-beta-depleted transplantation in children (dated by TCRdb to the mid-2010s). The method behind the library was PCR. The reads were generated on an Illumina HiSeq 2500. TCR library preparation used molecular barcoding, with unique molecular identifiers applied to normalize quantification of the TCRbeta repertoire. TCRdb reworked the public reads: Q25 trimming with fastp, MiXCR clone assembly, productive beta chains retained. Records with the same CDR3 protein are collapsed into one entry carrying the most frequent genes and DNA. For this sample the table gives about 78,000 distinct CDR3 sequences, of which 13% to 15% were detected only once. The ten biggest clones cover 27% of the sample. The treatment or condition label corresponds to: allogeneic hematopoietic cell transplantation with graft depleted of TCRalphabeta T cells and CD19 B cells.

This sample comprised PBMCs, mostly from graft donor cells, obtained 180 days after TCRalphabeta/CD19-depleted stem cell transplant. These receptors came from a male patient aged 2 to 10 who had a stem cell transplant for acute lymphoblastic leukemia, so the T cells may come from the graft donor.

The sample holds a few counts of this clonotype. The chain joins TRBV29-1 to TRBJ2-3; D not certain. CDR3 length: 11 residues. CDR1 and CDR2 from the germline V gene are SQVTM and ANQGSEA. The V end lost 2 bases, the J end lost 4 bases, and 4 bases lay between the germline ends. The CDR3: CSVERPDTQYF. DNA of the CDR3: TGCAGCGTTGAAAGACCAGATACGCAGTATTTT.

Only a few counts were recorded for this clonotype. The V and J genes are TRBV4-3 and TRBJ2-1; a possible D gene is TRBD1 (5 bases). The germline V and J ends were trimmed by 3 bases and 5 bases, with 14 bases remaining between them. Germline CDR1 and CDR2: LGHNA and YSLEER. CDR3 length: 15 residues. CDR3 residues: CASSHPRGVHNEQFF. The CDR3, as DNA: TGCGCCAGCAGCCATCCTAGGGGCGTTCACAATGAGCAGTTCTTC.

The J gene is TRBJ2-5, the V gene TRBV27; D is perhaps TRBD2 (6 bases). Germline V gene lookup returns CDR1 MNHEY and CDR2 SMNVEV (reference sequence). The CDR3 covers 17 residues. Trimming took off 6 bases at V and 5 bases at J, with 25 bases between the two ends. The CDR3 sequence: CASSNRWRDSIGETQYF. The CDR3 nucleotides read TGTGCCAGCAGCAATAGGTGGCGGGATTCAATAGGGGAGACCCAGTACTTC.

In its sample, this clonotype was seen a few times. This chain uses TRBV7-9 with TRBJ1-5; D is ambiguous. This CDR3 region has 14 residues. Germline V CDR1 and CDR2: SEHNR, FQNEAQ (reference sequence). Trimming cost V 3 bases and J 4 bases, with 10 bases left between them. DNA for the CDR3: TGTGCCAGCAGCTTTGGGTCGGATAATCAGCCCCAGCATTTT. It is translated as CASSFGSDNQPQHF.

This clonotype was observed many times. The V gene is TRBV6-6, the J gene TRBJ2-7, with TRBD1 matching 11 bases. With 6 bases clipped from V and 2 bases from J, the junction kept 15 bases outside the gene matches. The CDR3 loop spans 18 amino acids. Germline loops: CDR1 MNHNY, CDR2 SVGAGI (reference sequence). This CDR3 is CASSRVRTGGAGAYEQYF. The DNA for the CDR3 is TGTGCCAGCAGCAGGGTGAGGACAGGGGGCGCCGGGGCCTACGAGCAGTACTTC.

This clonotype was seen repeatedly, ten times or more. The chain combines TRBV20-1 with TRBJ2-5; 7 nucleotides align to TRBD1. The trim removed 7 bases at V and 2 bases at J, leaving 7 bases unmatched. This CDR3 spans 13 amino acids. From germline, CDR1 is DFQATT and CDR2 SNEGSKA (reference sequence). In DNA, the CDR3 is TGCAGTGTTGTACAGGGGAGTCAAGAGACCCAGTACTTC. Amino acids: CSVVQGSQETQYF.

CDR3 region: CAISISGQGYYGYTF. CDR3 bases: TGTGCCATCAGTATTTCGGGACAGGGCTACTATGGCTACACCTTC. This chain uses TRBV10-3 with TRBJ1-2; 9 nucleotides match TRBD1. With V trimmed by 5 bases and J by 3 bases, 7 bases remained unmatched. CDR3 length equals 15 residues. CDR1 ENHRY and CDR2 SYGVKD come from the germline V gene.